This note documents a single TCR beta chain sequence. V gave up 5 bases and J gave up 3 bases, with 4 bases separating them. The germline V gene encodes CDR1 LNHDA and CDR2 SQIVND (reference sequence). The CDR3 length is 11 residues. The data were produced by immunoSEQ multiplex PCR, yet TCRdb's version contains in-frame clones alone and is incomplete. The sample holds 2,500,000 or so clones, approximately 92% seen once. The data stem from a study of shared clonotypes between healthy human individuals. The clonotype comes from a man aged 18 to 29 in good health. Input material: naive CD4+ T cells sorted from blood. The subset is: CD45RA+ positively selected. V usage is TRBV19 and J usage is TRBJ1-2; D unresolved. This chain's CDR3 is CASSRDYGYTF. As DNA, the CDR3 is TGTGCCAGTAGTCGGGACTATGGCTACACCTTC.